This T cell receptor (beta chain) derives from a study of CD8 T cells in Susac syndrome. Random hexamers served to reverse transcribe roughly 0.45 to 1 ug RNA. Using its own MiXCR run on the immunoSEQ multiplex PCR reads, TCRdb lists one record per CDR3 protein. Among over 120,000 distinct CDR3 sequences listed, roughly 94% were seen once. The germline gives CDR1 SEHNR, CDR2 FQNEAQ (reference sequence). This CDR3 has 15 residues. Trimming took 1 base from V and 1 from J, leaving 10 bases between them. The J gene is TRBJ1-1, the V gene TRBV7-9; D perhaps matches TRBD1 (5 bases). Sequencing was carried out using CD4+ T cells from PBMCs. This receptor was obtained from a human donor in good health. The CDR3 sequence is CASSLGTYQNTEAFF. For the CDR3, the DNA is TGTGCCAGCAGCTTAGGGACATACCAGAACACTGAAGCTTTCTTT.